This entry lists 20 T cell receptor beta chains sequenced from one sample in a study of blood T cells in healthy people across ages. Then a second PCR, running roughly 7 to 11 cycles, was carried out with a sample-barcoded 5' primer and a J-beta primer mix. TCRdb called the 5' RACE reads again in MiXCR, with one record for every CDR3 protein. The sample consists of over 600,000 distinct CDR3 sequences, roughly 43% of them appearing once. The sample consisted of blood. Receptor source: a man older than 75 in good health.

Notes on this clonotype: A clone one base away is much larger, so this may be a read error. This rearrangement joins TRBV10-3 to TRBJ2-7; weak D call: TRBD1 (5 bases). The J call is in doubt because the DNA end fits TRBJ2-5 better. The CDR3 runs 14 residues. Germline values: CDR1 ENHRY, CDR2 SYGVKD. CDR3 protein: CAISQGDSWETQYF. CDR3 nucleotide sequence: TGTGCCATCAGCCAAGGGGATTCGTGGGAGACCCAGTACTTC.

The chain is built from TRBV24-1 and TRBJ2-2, with a tentative D call TRBD2 (7 bases). Deletions cut 1 base from V and 1 base from J, with 18 bases between. The CDR3 runs to 19 residues. The germline CDR1 and CDR2 sequences are KGHDR and SFDVKD. CDR3 nucleotide sequence: TGTGCCACCAGTGATTTCCAACCCAGAGGGGGGGTGAACACCGGGGAGCTGTTTTTT. Its protein is CATSDFQPRGGVNTGELFF.

This clonotype was found a few times. The V gene is TRBV6-2 or TRBV6-3, the J gene TRBJ2-1; 7 nucleotides align to TRBD2. Per germline, CDR1 MNHEY and CDR2 SVGEGT. The CDR3 has 14 amino acids. The ends lost 3 bases at V and 6 bases at J; junction bases unmatched: 5. CDR3: CASSYMGGGNEQFF. For the CDR3, the DNA is TGTGCCAGCAGTTATATGGGGGGGGGCAATGAGCAGTTCTTC.

The rearrangement links TRBV7-8 to TRBJ2-5; maybe TRBD1 (6 bases). Germline lookup yields CDR1 SGHVS and CDR2 FQNEAQ. This CDR3 region has 15 residues. Trimming took 5 bases from V and 11 from J, leaving 24 bases between them. DNA of the CDR3: TGTGCCAGCAGCCATTTGAGGGGGTCCTACAATGAGCAGTACTTC. This sequence encodes CASSHLRGSYNEQYF.

The J gene is TRBJ2-7, the V gene TRBV20-1; D may be TRBD1 or TRBD2 (6 bases each). The CDR3 covers 15 residues. Germline-derived CDR1 and CDR2 are DFQATT and SNEGSKA (reference sequence). The germline V and J ends were trimmed by 2 bases and 5 bases, with 19 bases remaining between them. The CDR3 DNA sequence: TGCAGTGCTAGACCCCCCGGGGGCGGGATAGACGAGCAGTACTTC. The encoded protein is CSARPPGGGIDEQYF.

This clonotype was picked up a small number of times. The chain carries TRBV4-1 and TRBJ1-1; 9 nucleotides match TRBD1. CDR3 size: 16 residues. The germline V gene has CDR1 MGHRA and CDR2 YSYEKL. V trimming: 1 base; J trimming: 3 bases; junction bases outside the gene matches: 6. CDR3 DNA: TGCGCCAGCAGCCAAGGGGGACAGGGTGTGTACACTGAAGCTTTCTTT. Its translation: CASSQGGQGVYTEAFF.

This clonotype was seen a single time. The chain has TRBV11-2 and TRBJ2-1; D not certain. Germline CDR1 and CDR2: SGHAT and FQNNGV. With 2 bases removed from V and 6 bases from J, the gap between germline ends came to 8 bases. This CDR3 contains 13 residues. In nucleotides, the CDR3 is TGTGCCAGCAGCTTAAATGGCGTCAATGAGCAGTTCTTC. Translation: CASSLNGVNEQFF.

This clonotype showed up many times. The chain joins TRBV5-1 to TRBJ1-6, with 10 nucleotides matching TRBD1. This CDR3 spans 16 amino acids. V shed 5 bases, J shed 7 bases, and the junction held 9 bases outside the gene matches. Germline V gene lookup returns CDR1 SGHRS and CDR2 YFSETQ. The chain's CDR3 is CASRTTPGQGNSPLHF. CDR3 nucleotide sequence: TGCGCCAGCAGAACCACCCCGGGACAGGGGAATTCACCCCTCCACTTT.

This clonotype was observed a single time. The V gene is TRBV4-1, the J gene TRBJ2-1; 9 bases fit TRBD1. This CDR3 spans 15 amino acids. CDR1 and CDR2 (germline): MGHRA, YSYEKL. With 2 bases clipped from V and 8 bases from J, the junction kept 7 bases outside the gene matches. The CDR3 DNA follows: TGCGCCAGCAGCCAACCCGGGACAGGGTCCGATGAGCAGTTCTTC. Translated: CASSQPGTGSDEQFF.

This rearrangement joins TRBV4-2 to TRBJ1-1; D is ambiguous. The CDR3 loop spans 13 amino acids. Looked up from germline, CDR1 is LGHNA and CDR2 is YNFKEQ. V lost 0 bases and J lost 7, with 9 bases in between. The CDR3 DNA reads TGTGCCAGCAGCCAAGATGTGGACTTTGAAGCTTTCTTT. Amino acid sequence: CASSQDVDFEAFF.

V and J are TRBV7-9 and TRBJ2-3; TRBD1 matches 9 bases. The CDR3 totals 16 residues. V lost 5 bases, J lost 0 bases, and 6 bases stayed unmatched. The V gene's germline CDR1 is SEHNR and CDR2 FQNEAQ (reference sequence). As DNA, the CDR3 is TGTGCCAGCAGCAAAAGAGGGACAGGGAGCACAGATACGCAGTATTTT. Its protein is CASSKRGTGSTDTQYF.

The chain joins TRBV5-1 to TRBJ2-1; 8 positions agree with TRBD2. The junction had 2 bases not matched to a gene; V was cut back by 1 base and J by 5 bases. The CDR3 spans 14 residues. Looked up from germline, CDR1 is SGHRS and CDR2 is YFSETQ. CDR3 loop: CASSLPGGDNEQFF. The CDR3, as DNA: TGCGCCAGCAGCTTGCCGGGGGGGGACAATGAGCAGTTCTTC.

This clonotype has a handful of counts. CDR3 in DNA: TGTGCCAGCAGCTTAGCGTATGAAGCTTTCTTT. Translation: CASSLAYEAFF. V and J are TRBV7-2 and TRBJ1-1, with D hard to call. Looked up from germline, CDR1 is SGHTA and CDR2 is FQGNSA. The CDR3 has 11 residues. The V end was cut by 0 bases, the J end by 7 bases, with 3 bases between.

The chain is built from TRBV20-1 and TRBJ2-3; the D gene could be TRBD1 or TRBD2 (5 bases each). V shed 6 bases and J shed 1 base, with 14 bases lying between them. The CDR3 has 14 residues. The V gene's germline CDR1 is DFQATT and CDR2 SNEGSKA (reference sequence). The CDR3 coding sequence is TGCAGTGCACGGCCGGGACCCCGCACAGATACGCAGTATTTT. It specifies CSARPGPRTDTQYF.

This clonotype was detected only a few times. A much larger clone differs by one base, so this may be a read error. CDR3 bases: TGTGCCAGCAGCTTACGGGTGATAGGTCCCTACAATGAGCAGTACTTC. Translated: CASSLRVIGPYNEQYF. The rearrangement links TRBV7-6 to TRBJ2-1; D not resolved. The DNA end is a closer match to TRBJ2-7, so the J assignment may be wrong. The CDR3 covers 16 residues. Germline assignment: CDR1 SGHVS and CDR2 FNYEAQ.

This clonotype has a count of ten or more. The V and J genes are TRBV6-2 or TRBV6-3 and TRBJ1-5; D gene ambiguous. The CDR3 is 12 amino acids. Germline V gene sequence: CDR1 MNHEY, CDR2 SVGEGT. Deletions cut 1 base from V and 6 bases from J, with 4 bases between. CDR3 region: CASSYLGQPQHF. The CDR3 DNA reads as TGTGCCAGCAGTTACTTGGGTCAGCCCCAGCATTTT.

This clonotype was recorded a few times. The J gene is TRBJ2-3, the V gene TRBV6-4; D gene uncertain. The germline gives CDR1 MRHNA, CDR2 SNTAGT. CDR3 length: 15 residues. Trimming removed 4 bases at V and 5 bases at J, with 16 bases between. The CDR3 DNA sequence: TGTGCCAGCAGTGTCGGCGGTATAGGTGGAGATACGCAGTATTTT. It translates to CASSVGGIGGDTQYF.

V and J are TRBV9 and TRBJ2-3, with TRBD2 matching 7 bases. This CDR3 is 16 amino acids long. With 0 bases clipped from V and 2 bases from J, the junction kept 6 bases outside the gene matches. Looked up from germline, CDR1 is SGDLS and CDR2 is YYNGEE. The CDR3 region is CASSVEVGGITDTQYF. CDR3 coding DNA: TGTGCCAGCAGCGTAGAAGTGGGGGGGATCACAGATACGCAGTATTTT.

This clonotype was counted only a few times. V is TRBV6-2 or TRBV6-3 and J is TRBJ1-2; TRBD1 aligns across 10 bases. CDR1 is MNHEY, CDR2 SVGEGT, per germline. V lost 6 bases to trimming and J lost 3 bases; unmatched junction nucleotides: 4. There are 14 residues in the CDR3. The CDR3 DNA follows: TGTGCCAGCAGGGGGACAGGGGACGACTATGGCTACACCTTC. Protein sequence: CASRGTGDDYGYTF.

In its sample, this clonotype was seen a few times. J is TRBJ1-1 and V is TRBV10-3, with a possible D match to TRBD1 (6 bases). The germline CDR1 and CDR2 sequences are ENHRY and SYGVKD. Trimming pared 3 bases from V and 4 bases from J, leaving 12 bases between. This CDR3 comprises 14 residues. CDR3 DNA: TGTGCCATCAGTGACTCAACAGGGACCACTGAAGCTTTCTTT. Amino acids: CAISDSTGTTEAFF.